This entry features one T cell receptor beta chain sequence. What it binds is not known. The authors ran a second PCR of 7 to 11 cycles using a sample-barcoded 5' primer and a J-beta primer mix. TCRdb re-analysed the 5' RACE reads in MiXCR, keeping a single row per CDR3 protein. Among roughly 1.5 million distinct CDR3 sequences listed, about 42% were seen once. The CDR3 contains 19 residues. Germline-derived CDR1 and CDR2 are SGHRS and YFSETQ. The trim removed 4 bases at V and 0 bases at J, leaving 15 bases unmatched. The data were taken from a study of blood T cells in healthy people across ages. Study observations and caveats: Observed TCR beta diversity per million T cells went down as age went up. This fall followed a roughly linear course with age. The long-lived group displayed more naive CD4+ cells, plus higher diversity, than the aged donors did.

The individuals who served as donors were healthy Caucasians living in Russia, aged about 6 to 100. Isolation yielded PBMCs, at least 7 million per sample, in every case. This rearrangement joins TRBV5-1 to TRBJ2-1; 8 nucleotides agree with TRBD2. Material for sequencing was blood. This receptor was identified in a woman under 30 in good health. CDR3 DNA sequence: TGCGCCAGCAGCCCCACACCATTTCTAGCGGGTAGCTCCTACAATGAGCAGTTCTTC. Protein: CASSPTPFLAGSSYNEQFF.